These 26 T cell receptor beta chains were sequenced from one sample in a study of glioma-infiltrating T cells after dendritic cell vaccination (dated by TCRdb to about 2016). Receptor libraries were prepared by the immunoSEQ multiplex PCR assay. The source is immuneACCESS, and TCRdb retained only in-frame sequences with V and J called. Part of the clones is not carried over; for the studies checked, unresolved V genes explain less than half of this, and the remainder is unexplained. The sample includes about 82,000 clones, with 80% to 90% observed a single time. The ten largest account for 3.2% of the sample. The input for sequencing was blood, taken before dendritic cell vaccination. All receptors derive from a human donor with glioblastoma.

This clone appeared once. This rearrangement joins TRBV2 to TRBJ2-5; TRBD2 agrees at 8 bases. The CDR3 is 13 residues long. CDR1 is SNHLY, CDR2 FYNNEI, per germline. After removal of 6 bases from V and 4 bases from J, the junction contained 4 bases not matched to a gene. The CDR3 sequence is CASRRSGGETQYF. The CDR3 DNA reads as TGTGCCAGCAGGAGGAGCGGGGGAGAGACCCAGTACTTC.

The DNA for the CDR3 is TGTGCCAGCTACCGTTGGCTAGCGGGCCATGAGCAGTTCTTC. It yields the protein CASYRWLAGHEQFF. The gene calls are TRBV13 and TRBJ2-1; 8 bases map to TRBD2. From germline, CDR1 is PRHDT and CDR2 FYEKMQ (reference sequence). Losses at the gene ends were 8 bases for V and 8 bases for J; bases not matched to a gene: 11. The CDR3 contains 14 residues.

This chain links TRBV5-4 with TRBJ2-5; D perhaps matches TRBD2 (5 bases). Looked up from germline, CDR1 is SGHNT and CDR2 is YYREEE (reference sequence). The CDR3 extends over 15 amino acids. Trimming removed 4 bases from V and 0 bases from J, with 13 bases in between. The CDR3 bases are TGTGCCAGCAGCGTGCAAACTAGAAACCAAGAGACCCAGTACTTC. This codes for CASSVQTRNQETQYF.

The CDR3 loop reads CSVDHLEKAEFF. The CDR3 nucleotides are TGCAGCGTTGACCACCTCGAAAAAGCGGAGTTCTTC. The chain links TRBV29-1 to TRBJ2-1, with a possible D match to TRBD2 (5 bases). With 3 bases removed from V and 14 bases from J, the gap between germline ends came to 17 bases. Looked up from germline, CDR1 is SQVTM and CDR2 is ANQGSEA. The CDR3 is made up of 12 amino acids.

The V gene is TRBV19, the J gene TRBJ1-5; D is unclear. The germline V gene encodes CDR1 LNHDA and CDR2 SQIVND (reference sequence). V dropped 10 bases and J dropped 0 bases, with 10 bases sitting between them. The CDR3 has 13 amino acids. Here the CDR3 reads CATNLYSNQPQHF. CDR3 sequence (DNA): TGTGCCACCAATCTATATAGCAATCAGCCCCAGCATTTT.

The rearrangement uses TRBV5-6 and TRBJ1-5; tentative D call: TRBD1 (6 bases). Trimming pared 4 bases from V and 0 bases from J, leaving 11 bases between. The CDR3 loop spans 15 amino acids. Per the germline V gene, CDR1 is SGHDT and CDR2 is YYEEEE. In DNA form, the CDR3 reads TGTGCCAGCAGCCTAGGACAGTATAGCAATCAGCCCCAGCATTTT. Protein sequence: CASSLGQYSNQPQHF. Based on the CDR3 plus reference TRBV5-6 and TRBJ1-5, the full variable domain is DAGVTQSPTHLIKTRGQQVTLRCSPKSGHDTVSWYQQALGQGPQFIFQYYEEEERQRGNFPDRFSGHQFPNYSSELNVNALLLGDSALYLCASSLGQYSNQPQHFGDGTRLSIL.

The chain has TRBV2 and TRBJ2-7; 11 positions agree with TRBD1. There are 14 residues in the CDR3. V dropped 6 bases and J dropped 6; count of bases not matched to a gene: 7. CDR1 and CDR2 (germline): SNHLY, FYNNEI. The CDR3 DNA sequence: TGTGCCAGCAGGGGAGGACAGGGGGCGAGCGAGCAGTACTTC. It yields the protein CASRGGQGASEQYF.

A remark on this clone: It is unclear where the CDR3 begins or ends on the DNA, so no DNA is shown, and the CDR3 is as TCRdb lists it. V and J are TRBV9 and TRBJ1-2. The V gene's germline CDR1 is SGDLS and CDR2 YYNGEE. The CDR3 spans 15 residues, counting both ends. CDR3 loop: CASSVARGTNYGYPF.

The chain carries TRBV5-1 and TRBJ2-3; 11 nucleotides match TRBD1. Germline lookup yields CDR1 SGHRS and CDR2 YFSETQ. The trim removed 3 bases at V and 3 bases at J, leaving 3 bases unmatched. The CDR3 spans 15 residues. The CDR3 nucleotides read TGCGCCAGCAGCTGGACAGGGGGCGAAACAGATACGCAGTATTTT. It specifies CASSWTGGETDTQYF. Together with reference TRBV5-1 and TRBJ2-3, the CDR3 gives the full variable domain: KAGVTQTPRYLIKTRGQQVTLSCSPISGHRSVSWYQQTPGQGLQFLFEYFSETQRNKGNFPGRFSGRQFSNSRSEMNVSTLELGDSALYLCASSWTGGETDTQYFGPGTRLTVL.

The V and J genes are TRBV10-3 and TRBJ2-7; 13 nucleotides agree with TRBD2. The germline gives CDR1 ENHRY, CDR2 SYGVKD. The CDR3 is made up of 14 amino acids. Trimming at V came to 10 bases and at J to 3 bases, leaving 6 bases not matched to a gene. CDR3 nucleotide sequence: TGTGCCACCGGGACTAGCGGGGCCGGCTACGAGCAGTACTTC. The encoded protein is CATGTSGAGYEQYF.

This chain joins TRBV6-1 and TRBJ1-1; 9 nucleotides agree with TRBD1. The CDR3 has 14 amino acids. J lost 4 bases, V lost 6 bases, and 6 bases had no gene match. Germline CDR1 and CDR2: MNHNS and SASEGT. The CDR3: CASRATGGSTEAFF. CDR3 DNA: TGTGCCAGCAGGGCGACAGGGGGGAGCACTGAAGCTTTCTTT.

The chain joins TRBV6-1 to TRBJ1-3; D is unresolved. Germline V gene lookup returns CDR1 MNHNS and CDR2 SASEGT. This CDR3 region has 13 residues. The V and J ends lost 6 bases and 3 bases respectively, with 9 bases between them. The CDR3 DNA reads as TGTGCCAGCAGGGGCCTCGTTGGAAACACCATATATTTT. It specifies CASRGLVGNTIYF.

This clone was picked up one time. The sample has other DNA sequences that encode this CDR3 too. The genes are TRBV27 and TRBJ2-2; tentatively, D is TRBD1 (6 bases). Germline V gene sequence: CDR1 MNHEY, CDR2 SMNVEV (reference sequence). Between the trimmed V and J ends, which lost 1 base and 4 bases, there was a span of 10 bases. The CDR3 runs to 15 residues. The CDR3 bases are TGTGCCAGCAGTTTATTGGTGACAGGCACCGGGGAGCTGTTTTTT. Its protein is CASSLLVTGTGELFF.

The chain employs TRBV11-2 and TRBJ2-2; 7 bases are a match to TRBD2. In germline, CDR1 is SGHAT, CDR2 FQNNGV. V lost 3 bases to trimming and J lost 5 bases; unmatched junction nucleotides: 6. The CDR3 is 15 amino acids. The CDR3 region has the DNA TGTGCCAGCAGCTTGGGAGGGGCCCGAACCGGGGAGCTGTTTTTT. Translation: CASSLGGARTGELFF.

The chain employs TRBV30 and TRBJ2-5; TRBD1 might be the D (6 bases). Trimming shortened V by 4 bases and J by 4 bases, and 13 bases separated the two germline ends. The CDR3 covers 13 residues. Per germline, CDR1 GTSNPN and CDR2 SVGIG (reference sequence). The CDR3: CAWTRGVVETQYF. In nucleotides, the CDR3 is TGTGCCTGGACCAGGGGAGTGGTAGAGACCCAGTACTTC.

This chain connects TRBV7-9 to TRBJ2-1; weak D call: TRBD2 (5 bases). The V gene lost 3 bases and the J gene lost 5 bases, with 23 bases spanning the gap. CDR3 length: 18 residues. Germline CDR1 is SEHNR and CDR2 is FQNEAQ (reference sequence). The CDR3 nucleotides are TGTGCCAGCAGCTTGAGGTTAGGTAGCGCGGCGGACGACAATGAGCAGTTCTTC. It translates to CASSLRLGSAADDNEQFF.

The chain carries TRBV7-6 and TRBJ1-3, with D unresolved. Germline V gene lookup returns CDR1 SGHVS and CDR2 FNYEAQ. The CDR3 covers 14 residues. V lost 3 bases to trimming and J lost 4 bases, with 10 bases between them. The CDR3 here is CASSFGGAGNTIYF. CDR3 nucleotide sequence: TGTGCCAGCAGCTTTGGAGGCGCCGGAAACACCATATATTTT.

Details on this clone: At the DNA level, this CDR3 is encoded by other sequences in the same sample as well. For the CDR3, the DNA is TGTGCCAGCAGCTTGGGAGGGGGTGGAAACACCATATATTTT. It encodes CASSLGGGGNTIYF. This sequence joins TRBV7-2 and TRBJ1-3; maybe TRBD1 (6 bases). The V end was cut by 3 bases, the J end by 3 bases, with 9 bases between. This CDR3 spans 14 amino acids. Per germline, CDR1 SGHTA and CDR2 FQGNSA. Full variable domain (missing parts from reference TRBV7-2 and TRBJ1-3): GAGVSQSPSNKVTEKGKDVELRCDPISGHTALYWYRQSLGQGLEFLIYFQGNSAPDKSGLPSDRFSAERTGGSVSTLTIQRTQQEDSAVYLCASSLGGGGNTIYFGEGSWLTVV.

The chain carries TRBV11-2 and TRBJ2-7; D is perhaps TRBD2 (6 bases). V was clipped by 5 bases and J by 4 bases, with 12 bases between them. The germline V gene has CDR1 SGHAT and CDR2 FQNNGV. The length of the CDR3 is 13 residues. The CDR3 sequence: CASSPLRGYEQYF. In nucleotides, the CDR3 is TGTGCCAGCAGCCCCCTGCGGGGATACGAGCAGTACTTC.

This clone has more than one count but fewer than ten. This sequence joins TRBV6-6 and TRBJ2-7; D unclear. V was clipped by 5 bases and J by 5 bases, with 10 bases between them. The germline CDR1 and CDR2 sequences are MNHNY and SVGAGI (reference sequence). The CDR3 consists of 12 residues. CDR3 in DNA: TGTGCCAGCAGTCTCCCAGATCACGAGCAGTACTTC. Its translation is CASSLPDHEQYF.

V usage is TRBV5-1 and J usage is TRBJ2-7; possible D gene TRBD2, 5 bases. The ends were cut back, 4 bases at V and 1 base at J, with 12 bases in the middle. The CDR3 consists of 14 residues. The V gene's germline CDR1 is SGHRS and CDR2 YFSETQ. CDR3 sequence: CASSVRGISYEQYF. The CDR3 DNA is TGCGCCAGCAGCGTAAGAGGGATATCCTACGAGCAGTACTTC.

V usage is TRBV15 and J usage is TRBJ2-1; the D gene is possibly TRBD2 (6 bases). The V end was cut by 0 bases, the J end by 5 bases, with 14 bases between. Germline V lookup: CDR1 LNHNV, CDR2 YYDKDF (reference sequence). There are 16 residues in the CDR3. CDR3 sequence: CATSRDRWEVNNEQFF. CDR3 DNA: TGTGCCACCAGCAGAGACCGTTGGGAGGTCAACAATGAGCAGTTCTTC.

Concerning this clone: Other DNA sequences in the same sample also yield this CDR3. The chain combines TRBV13 with TRBJ1-2, with 8 bases matching TRBD1. The junction had 11 bases not matched to a gene; V was cut back by 6 bases and J by 5 bases. The germline V gene encodes CDR1 PRHDT and CDR2 FYEKMQ (reference sequence). The CDR3 consists of 15 residues. In DNA, the CDR3 is TGTGCCAGCAGTCCAGGGACAGGCGGAAATTATGGCTACACCTTC. It yields the protein CASSPGTGGNYGYTF.

This chain joins TRBV9 and TRBJ1-1, with 7 bases identical to TRBD1. Germline lookup yields CDR1 SGDLS and CDR2 YYNGEE. The V and J ends lost 0 bases and 8 bases, in that order; junction bases with no gene match: 7. The CDR3 totals 14 residues. CDR3 coding DNA: TGTGCCAGCAGCGTAGGGGGTTTACAGGGGGAAGCTTTCTTT. It encodes CASSVGGLQGEAFF.

The CDR3 loop is CASSVGPVEPLHF. The CDR3 DNA reads as TGTGCCAGCAGTGTTGGTCCGGTAGAACCCCTCCACTTT. The chain has TRBV2 and TRBJ1-6; D not certain. The V gene's germline CDR1 is SNHLY and CDR2 FYNNEI. V was pared by 4 bases and J by 12 bases, with 13 bases between. The CDR3 is 13 residues long.

This clone was counted between two and nine times. The V gene is TRBV21-1, the J gene TRBJ2-7; the D segment call TRBD2 is taken from the table without a DNA check. TRBV21-1 is listed as a pseudogene. The CDR3 consists of 14 residues. The CDR3 sequence is CASSEGTKTYEQYF. The CDR3 DNA reads TGTGCCAGCAGCGAAGGGACTAAGACCTACGAGCAGTACTTC.